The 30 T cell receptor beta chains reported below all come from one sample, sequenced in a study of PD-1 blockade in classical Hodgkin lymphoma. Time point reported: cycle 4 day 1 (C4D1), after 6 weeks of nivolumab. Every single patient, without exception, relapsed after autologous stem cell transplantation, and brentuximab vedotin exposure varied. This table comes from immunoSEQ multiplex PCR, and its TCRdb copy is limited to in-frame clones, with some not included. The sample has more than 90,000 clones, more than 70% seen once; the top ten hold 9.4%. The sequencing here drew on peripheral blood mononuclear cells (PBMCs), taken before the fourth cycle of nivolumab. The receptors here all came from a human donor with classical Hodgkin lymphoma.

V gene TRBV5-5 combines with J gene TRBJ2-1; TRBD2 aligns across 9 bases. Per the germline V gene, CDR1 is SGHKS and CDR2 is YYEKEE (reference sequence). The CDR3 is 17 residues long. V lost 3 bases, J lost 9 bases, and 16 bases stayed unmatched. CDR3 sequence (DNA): TGTGCCAGCAGCTCAACTTGGTTAGCGGGAGTTGTGAGTGAGCAGTTCTTC. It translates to CASSSTWLAGVVSEQFF.

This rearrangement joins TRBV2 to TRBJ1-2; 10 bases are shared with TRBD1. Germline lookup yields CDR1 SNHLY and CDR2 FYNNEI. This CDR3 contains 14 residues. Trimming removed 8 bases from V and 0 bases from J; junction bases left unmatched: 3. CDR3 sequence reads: CASGQGEANYGYTF. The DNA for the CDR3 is TGTGCCAGCGGACAGGGGGAAGCTAACTATGGCTACACCTTC.

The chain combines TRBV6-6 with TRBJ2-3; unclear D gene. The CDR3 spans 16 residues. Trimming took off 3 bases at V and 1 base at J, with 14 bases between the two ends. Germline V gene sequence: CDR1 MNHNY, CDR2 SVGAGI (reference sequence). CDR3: CASSYGVGVRTDTQYF. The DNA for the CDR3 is TGTGCCAGCAGTTATGGGGTAGGAGTCCGCACAGATACGCAGTATTTT.

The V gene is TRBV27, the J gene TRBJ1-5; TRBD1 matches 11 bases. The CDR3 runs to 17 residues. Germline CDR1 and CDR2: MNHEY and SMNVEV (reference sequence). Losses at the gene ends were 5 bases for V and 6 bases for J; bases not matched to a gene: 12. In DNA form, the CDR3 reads TGTGCCAGCAGTCTCGGACAGGGGGCAAAAGGCTCTCAGCCCCAGCATTTT. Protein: CASSLGQGAKGSQPQHF.

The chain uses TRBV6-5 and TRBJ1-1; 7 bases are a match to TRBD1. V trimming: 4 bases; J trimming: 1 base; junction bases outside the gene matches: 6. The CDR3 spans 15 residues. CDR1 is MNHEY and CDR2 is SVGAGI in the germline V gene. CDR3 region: CASSSPRTGNTEAFF. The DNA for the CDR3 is TGTGCCAGCAGTTCCCCCAGGACAGGGAACACTGAAGCTTTCTTT.

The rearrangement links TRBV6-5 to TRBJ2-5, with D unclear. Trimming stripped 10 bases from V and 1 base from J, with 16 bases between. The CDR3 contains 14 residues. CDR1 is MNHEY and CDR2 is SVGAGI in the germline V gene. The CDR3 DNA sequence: TGTGCCACCTCGACCAGGATGGTCCAAGAGACCCAGTACTTC. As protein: CATSTRMVQETQYF.

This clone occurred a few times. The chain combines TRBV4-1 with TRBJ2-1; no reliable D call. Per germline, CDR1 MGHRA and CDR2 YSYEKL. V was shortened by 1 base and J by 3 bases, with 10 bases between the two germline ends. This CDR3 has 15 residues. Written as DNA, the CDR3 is TGCGCCAGCAGCCAAGCGGGTGTAAGCTACAATGAGCAGTTCTTC. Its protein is CASSQAGVSYNEQFF.

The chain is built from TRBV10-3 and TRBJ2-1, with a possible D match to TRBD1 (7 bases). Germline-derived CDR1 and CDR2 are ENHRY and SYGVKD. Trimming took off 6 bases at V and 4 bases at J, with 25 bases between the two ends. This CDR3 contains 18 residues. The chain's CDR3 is CAISDKGGRIAEYNEQFF. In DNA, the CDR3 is TGTGCCATCAGCGACAAAGGGGGCAGAATAGCGGAATACAATGAGCAGTTCTTC.

The CDR3 coding sequence is TGTGCCAGCCACCCGGGGACTAGCGGGAGCTACGAGCAGTACTTC. Its protein product is CASHPGTSGSYEQYF. The V call is TRBV19, the J call TRBJ2-7, with 14 bases lining up with TRBD2. This CDR3 comprises 15 residues. The V gene's germline CDR1 is LNHDA and CDR2 SQIVND (reference sequence). Trimming removed 9 bases from V and 3 bases from J; junction bases left unmatched: 7.

This chain's CDR3 is CASSPRGGQGYNEQFF. CDR3 DNA: TGTGCCAGCAGCCCACGGGGGGGCCAGGGATACAATGAGCAGTTCTTC. The J gene is TRBJ2-1, the V gene TRBV9; TRBD2 aligns across 8 bases. The CDR3 extends over 16 amino acids. J was trimmed by 4 bases and V by 4 bases; bases with no gene match: 10. Germline V CDR1 and CDR2: SGDLS, YYNGEE. Full variable domain (outside the CDR3, taken from reference TRBV9 and TRBJ2-1): DSGVTQTPKHLITATGQRVTLRCSPRSGDLSVYWYQQSLDQGLQFLIQYYNGEERAKGNILERFSAQQFPDLHSELNLSSLELGDSALYFCASSPRGGQGYNEQFFGPGTRLTVL.

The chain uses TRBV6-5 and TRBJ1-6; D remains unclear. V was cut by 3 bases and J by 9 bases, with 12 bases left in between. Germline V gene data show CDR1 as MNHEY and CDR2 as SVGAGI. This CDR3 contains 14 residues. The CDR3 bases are TGTGCCAGCAGTTATGTCGGTTATGGTTCACCCCTCCACTTT. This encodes CASSYVGYGSPLHF.

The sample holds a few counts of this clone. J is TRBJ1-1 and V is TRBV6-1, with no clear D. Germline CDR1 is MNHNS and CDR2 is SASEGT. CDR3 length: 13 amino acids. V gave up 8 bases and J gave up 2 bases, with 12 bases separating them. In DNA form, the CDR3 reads TGTGCCAGCCTCGGACGGGAAAACACTGAAGCTTTCTTT. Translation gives CASLGRENTEAFF.

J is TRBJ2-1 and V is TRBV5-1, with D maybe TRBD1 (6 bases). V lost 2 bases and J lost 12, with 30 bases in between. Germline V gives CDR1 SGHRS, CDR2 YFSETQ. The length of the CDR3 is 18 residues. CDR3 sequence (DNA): TGCGCCAGCAGCTTTGTACAGGGAGATTCCCCCGGCGATCCTGGGCAGTTCTTC. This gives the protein CASSFVQGDSPGDPGQFF.

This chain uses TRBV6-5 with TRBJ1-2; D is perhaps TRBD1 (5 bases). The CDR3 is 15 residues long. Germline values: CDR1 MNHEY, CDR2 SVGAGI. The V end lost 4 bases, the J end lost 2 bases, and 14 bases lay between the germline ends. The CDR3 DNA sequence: TGTGCCAGCAGTTCAACGACAGATAACAACTATGGCTACACCTTC. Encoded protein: CASSSTTDNNYGYTF.

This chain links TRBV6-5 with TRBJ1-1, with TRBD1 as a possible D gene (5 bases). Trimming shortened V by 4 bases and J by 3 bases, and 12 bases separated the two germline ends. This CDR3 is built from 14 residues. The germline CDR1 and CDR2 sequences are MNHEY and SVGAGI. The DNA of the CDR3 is TGTGCCAGCAGTTCCCTCGGGACTTACACTGAAGCTTTCTTT. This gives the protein CASSSLGTYTEAFF.

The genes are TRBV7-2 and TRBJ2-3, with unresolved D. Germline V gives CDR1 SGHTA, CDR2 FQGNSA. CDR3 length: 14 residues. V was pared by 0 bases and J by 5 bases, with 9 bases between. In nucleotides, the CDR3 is TGTGCCAGCAGCTTAGCGTTTTCGGGAGATACGCAGTATTTT. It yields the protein CASSLAFSGDTQYF.

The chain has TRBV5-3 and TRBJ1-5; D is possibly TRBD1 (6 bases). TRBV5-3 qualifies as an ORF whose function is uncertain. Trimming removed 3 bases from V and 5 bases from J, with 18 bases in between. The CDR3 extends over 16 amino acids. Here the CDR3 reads CARSSSVPRGDQPQHF. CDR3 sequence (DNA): TGTGCCAGAAGCTCCAGTGTCCCCAGGGGCGATCAGCCCCAGCATTTT.

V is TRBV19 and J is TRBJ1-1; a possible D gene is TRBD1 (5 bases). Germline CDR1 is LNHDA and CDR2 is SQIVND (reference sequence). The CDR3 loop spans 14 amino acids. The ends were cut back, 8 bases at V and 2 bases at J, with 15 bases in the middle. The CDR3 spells CASSGNGVNTEAFF. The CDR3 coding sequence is TGTGCCAGTTCAGGGAACGGGGTAAACACTGAAGCTTTCTTT.

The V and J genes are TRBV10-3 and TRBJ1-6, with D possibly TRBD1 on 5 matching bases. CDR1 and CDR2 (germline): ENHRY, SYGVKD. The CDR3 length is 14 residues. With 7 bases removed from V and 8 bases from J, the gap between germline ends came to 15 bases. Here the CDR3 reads CAITGGRGDSPLHF. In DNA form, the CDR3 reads TGTGCCATCACCGGCGGTAGAGGGGATTCACCCCTCCACTTT.

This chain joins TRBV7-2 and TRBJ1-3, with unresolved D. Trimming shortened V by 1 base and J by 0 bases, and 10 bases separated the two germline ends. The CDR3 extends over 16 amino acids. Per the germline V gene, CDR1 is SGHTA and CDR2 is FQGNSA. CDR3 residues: CASSLEWANSGNTIYF. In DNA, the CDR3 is TGTGCCAGCAGCTTAGAGTGGGCCAACTCTGGAAACACCATATATTTT.

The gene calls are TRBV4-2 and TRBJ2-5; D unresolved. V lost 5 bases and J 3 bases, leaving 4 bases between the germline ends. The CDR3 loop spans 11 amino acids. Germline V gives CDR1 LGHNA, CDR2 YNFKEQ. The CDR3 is CASSLEETQYF. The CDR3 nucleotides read TGTGCCAGCAGCTTGGAAGAGACCCAGTACTTC.

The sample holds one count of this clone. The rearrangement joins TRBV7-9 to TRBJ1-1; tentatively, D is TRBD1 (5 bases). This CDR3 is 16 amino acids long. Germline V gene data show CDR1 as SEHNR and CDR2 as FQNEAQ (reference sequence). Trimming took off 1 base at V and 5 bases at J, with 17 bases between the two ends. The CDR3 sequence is CASSLEWWQGKTEAFF. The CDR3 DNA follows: TGTGCCAGCAGCTTAGAATGGTGGCAGGGTAAAACTGAAGCTTTCTTT. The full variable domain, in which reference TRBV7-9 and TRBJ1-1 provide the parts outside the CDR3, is DTGVSQNPRHKITKRGQNVTFRCDPISEHNRLYWYRQTLGQGPEFLTYFQNEAQLEKSRLLSDRFSAERPKGSFSTLEIQRTEQGDSAMYLCASSLEWWQGKTEAFFGQGTRLTVV.

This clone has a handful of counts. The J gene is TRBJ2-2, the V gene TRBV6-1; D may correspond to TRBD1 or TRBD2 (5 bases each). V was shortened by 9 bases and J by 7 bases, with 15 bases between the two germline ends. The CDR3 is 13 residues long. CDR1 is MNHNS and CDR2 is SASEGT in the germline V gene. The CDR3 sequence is CARGVGFGGELFF. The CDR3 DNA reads TGTGCCAGGGGGGTGGGGTTCGGCGGGGAGCTGTTTTTT.

As DNA, the CDR3 is TGTGCCAGCTCACGCGGGGGGGCCCACACAGATACGCAGTATTTT. Its protein is CASSRGGAHTDTQYF. The chain recombines TRBV18 with TRBJ2-3; 9 bases are a match to TRBD2. Germline CDR1 and CDR2: KGHSH and LQKENI. This CDR3 region has 15 residues. V lost 4 bases and J lost 2; bases outside the gene matches: 4.

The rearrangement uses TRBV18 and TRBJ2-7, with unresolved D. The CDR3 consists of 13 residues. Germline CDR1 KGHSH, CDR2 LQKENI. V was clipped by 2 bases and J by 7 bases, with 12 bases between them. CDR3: CASSPLEFGEQYF. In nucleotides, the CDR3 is TGTGCCAGCTCACCATTGGAGTTTGGGGAGCAGTACTTC.

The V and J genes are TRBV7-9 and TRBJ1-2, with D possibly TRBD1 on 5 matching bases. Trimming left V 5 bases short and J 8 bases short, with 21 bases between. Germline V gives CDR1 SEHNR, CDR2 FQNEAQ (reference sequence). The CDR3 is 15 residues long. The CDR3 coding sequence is TGTGCCAGCAGCCCCGTGGGGGTGGCGGTGCGGGGCTACACCTTC. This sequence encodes CASSPVGVAVRGYTF.

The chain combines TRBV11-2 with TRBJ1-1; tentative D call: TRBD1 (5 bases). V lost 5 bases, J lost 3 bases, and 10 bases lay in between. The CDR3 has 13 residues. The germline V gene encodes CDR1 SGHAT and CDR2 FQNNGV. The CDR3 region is CASSRQGDTEAFF. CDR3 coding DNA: TGTGCCAGCAGCAGGCAGGGTGACACTGAAGCTTTCTTT.

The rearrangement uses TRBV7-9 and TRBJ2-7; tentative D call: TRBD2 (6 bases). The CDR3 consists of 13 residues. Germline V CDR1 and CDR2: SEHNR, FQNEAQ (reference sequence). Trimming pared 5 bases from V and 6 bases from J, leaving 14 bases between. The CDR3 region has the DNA TGTGCCAGCAGCCCCGGGACTCGTCTCGAGCAGTACTTC. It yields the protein CASSPGTRLEQYF.

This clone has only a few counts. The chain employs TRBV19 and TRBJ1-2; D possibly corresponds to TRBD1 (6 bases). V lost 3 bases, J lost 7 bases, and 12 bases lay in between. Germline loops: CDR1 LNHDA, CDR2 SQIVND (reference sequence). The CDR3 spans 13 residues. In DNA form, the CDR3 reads TGTGCCAGTAGTATTGTGGGACAACCTGGCTACACCTTC. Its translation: CASSIVGQPGYTF.

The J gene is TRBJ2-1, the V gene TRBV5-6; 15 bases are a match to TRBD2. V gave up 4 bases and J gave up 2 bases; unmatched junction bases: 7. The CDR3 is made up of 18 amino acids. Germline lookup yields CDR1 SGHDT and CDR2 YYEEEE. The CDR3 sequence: CASSPLGLAGGAYNEQFF. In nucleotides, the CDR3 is TGTGCCAGCAGCCCGCTGGGACTAGCGGGGGGCGCCTACAATGAGCAGTTCTTC.